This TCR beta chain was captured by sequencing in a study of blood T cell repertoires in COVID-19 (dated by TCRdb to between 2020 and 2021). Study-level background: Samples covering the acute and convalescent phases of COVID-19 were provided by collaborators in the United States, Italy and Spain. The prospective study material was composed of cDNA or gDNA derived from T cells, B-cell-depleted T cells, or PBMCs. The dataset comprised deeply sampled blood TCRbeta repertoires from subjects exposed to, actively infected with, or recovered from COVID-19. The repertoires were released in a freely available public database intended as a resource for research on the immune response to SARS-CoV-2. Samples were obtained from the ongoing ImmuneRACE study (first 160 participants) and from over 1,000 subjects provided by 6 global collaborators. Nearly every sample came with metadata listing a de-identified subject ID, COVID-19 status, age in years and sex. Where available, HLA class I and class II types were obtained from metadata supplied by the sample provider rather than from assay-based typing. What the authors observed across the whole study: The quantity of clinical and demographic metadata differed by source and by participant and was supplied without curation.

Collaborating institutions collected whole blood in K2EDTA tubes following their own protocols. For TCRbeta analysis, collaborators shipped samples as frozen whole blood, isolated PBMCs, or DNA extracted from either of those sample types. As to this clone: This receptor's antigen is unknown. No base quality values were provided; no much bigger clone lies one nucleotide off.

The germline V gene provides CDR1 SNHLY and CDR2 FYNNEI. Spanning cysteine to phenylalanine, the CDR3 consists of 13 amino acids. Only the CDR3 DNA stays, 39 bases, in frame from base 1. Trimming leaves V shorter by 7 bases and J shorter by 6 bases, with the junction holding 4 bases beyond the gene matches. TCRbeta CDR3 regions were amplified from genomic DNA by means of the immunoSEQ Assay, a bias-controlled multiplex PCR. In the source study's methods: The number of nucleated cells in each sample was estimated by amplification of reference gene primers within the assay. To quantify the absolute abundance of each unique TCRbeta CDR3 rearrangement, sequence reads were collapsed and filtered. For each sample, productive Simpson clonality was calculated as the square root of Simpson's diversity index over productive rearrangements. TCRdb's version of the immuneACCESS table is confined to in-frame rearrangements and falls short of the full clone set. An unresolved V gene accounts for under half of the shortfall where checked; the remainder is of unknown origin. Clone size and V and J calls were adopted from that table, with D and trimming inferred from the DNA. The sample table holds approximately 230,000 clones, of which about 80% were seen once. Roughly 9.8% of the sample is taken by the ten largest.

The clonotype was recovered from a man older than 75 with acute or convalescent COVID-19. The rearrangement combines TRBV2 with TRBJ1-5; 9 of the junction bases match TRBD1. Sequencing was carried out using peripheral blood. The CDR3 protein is CASTQDRGQPQHF. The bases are TGTGCCAGCACACAGGACAGGGGTCAGCCCCAGCATTTT.